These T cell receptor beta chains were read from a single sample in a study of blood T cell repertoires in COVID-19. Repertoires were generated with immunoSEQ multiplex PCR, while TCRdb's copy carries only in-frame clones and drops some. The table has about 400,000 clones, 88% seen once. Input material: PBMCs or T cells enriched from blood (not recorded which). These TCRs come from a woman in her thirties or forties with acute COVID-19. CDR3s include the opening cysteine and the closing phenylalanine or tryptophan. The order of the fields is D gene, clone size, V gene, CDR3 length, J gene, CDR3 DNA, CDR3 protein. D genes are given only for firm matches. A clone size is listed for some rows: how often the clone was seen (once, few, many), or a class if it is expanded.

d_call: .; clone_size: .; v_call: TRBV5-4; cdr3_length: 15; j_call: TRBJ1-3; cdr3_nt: TGTGCCAGCAGCTCGGAACAGGCCACTGGAAACACCATATATTTT; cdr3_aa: CASSSEQATGNTIYF
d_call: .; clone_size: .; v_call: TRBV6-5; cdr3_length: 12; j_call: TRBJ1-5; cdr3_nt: TGTGCCAGCAGTTCCGGGAGTCAGCCCCAGCATTTT; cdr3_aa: CASSSGSQPQHF
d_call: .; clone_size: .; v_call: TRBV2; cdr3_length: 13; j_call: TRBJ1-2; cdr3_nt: TGTGCCAGCAGTGAATCCGGGGTGGGAGGCTACACCTTC; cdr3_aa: CASSESGVGGYTF
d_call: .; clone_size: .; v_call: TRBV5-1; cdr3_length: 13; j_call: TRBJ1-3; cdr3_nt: TGCGCCAGTGCCGGGGGCTCTGGAAACACCATATATTTT; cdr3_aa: CASAGGSGNTIYF
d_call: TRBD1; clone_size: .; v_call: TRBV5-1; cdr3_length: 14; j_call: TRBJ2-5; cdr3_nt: TGCGCCAGCAGCACGGACAGGGTCGTGGAGACCCAGTACTTC; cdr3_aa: CASSTDRVVETQYF
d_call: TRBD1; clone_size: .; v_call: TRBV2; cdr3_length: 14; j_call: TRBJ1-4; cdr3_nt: TGTGCCAGCAGTGGGCAGGGGGTACGGGAAAAACTGTTTTTT; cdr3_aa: CASSGQGVREKLFF
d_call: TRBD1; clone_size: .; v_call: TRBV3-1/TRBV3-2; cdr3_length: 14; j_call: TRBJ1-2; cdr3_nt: TGTGCCAGCAGCCCGGGGGACAGGGGAGGCGGCTACACCTTC; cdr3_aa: CASSPGDRGGGYTF
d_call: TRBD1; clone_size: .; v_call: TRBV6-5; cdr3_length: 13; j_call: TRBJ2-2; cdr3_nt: TGTGCCAGCGACAGGGCGAACACCGGGGAGCTGTTTTTT; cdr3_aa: CASDRANTGELFF
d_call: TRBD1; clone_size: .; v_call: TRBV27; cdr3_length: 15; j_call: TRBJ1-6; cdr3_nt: TGTGCCAGCAGTCGCCAGGGGGCCTATAATTCACCCCTCCACTTT; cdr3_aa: CASSRQGAYNSPLHF
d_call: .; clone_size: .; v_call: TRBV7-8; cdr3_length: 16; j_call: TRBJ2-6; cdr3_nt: TGTGCCAGCAGCCCAACGTTGCGCTCTGGGGCCAACGTCCTGACTTTC; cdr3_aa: CASSPTLRSGANVLTF
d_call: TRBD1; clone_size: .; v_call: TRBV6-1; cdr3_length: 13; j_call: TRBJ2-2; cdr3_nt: TGTGCCAGCGAACAGGGGGCGGTCGGGGAGCTGTTTTTT; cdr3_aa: CASEQGAVGELFF
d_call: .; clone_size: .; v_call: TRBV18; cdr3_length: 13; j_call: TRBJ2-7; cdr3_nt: TGTGCCAGCTCACCTTCCCAGGGTTACGAGCAGTACTTC; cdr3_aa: CASSPSQGYEQYF
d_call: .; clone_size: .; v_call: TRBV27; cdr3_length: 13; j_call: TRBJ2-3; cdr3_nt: TGTGCCAGCAGTTTATGGGAGCGCGATACGCAGTATTTT; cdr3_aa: CASSLWERDTQYF
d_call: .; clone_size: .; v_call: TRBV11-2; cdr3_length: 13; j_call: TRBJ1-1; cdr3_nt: TGTGCCAGCAGCTTAGAGCGCGGCCCTGAAGCTTTCTTT; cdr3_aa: CASSLERGPEAFF
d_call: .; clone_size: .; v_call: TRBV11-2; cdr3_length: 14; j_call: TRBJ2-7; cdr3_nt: TGTGCCAGCAGCAATGGAGGGATCTCCTACGAGCAGTACTTC; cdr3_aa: CASSNGGISYEQYF
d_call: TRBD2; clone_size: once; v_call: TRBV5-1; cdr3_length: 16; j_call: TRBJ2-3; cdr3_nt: TGCGCCAGCAGCTTGGGGACTAGCGGAGCCACAGATACGCAGTATTTT; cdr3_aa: CASSLGTSGATDTQYF
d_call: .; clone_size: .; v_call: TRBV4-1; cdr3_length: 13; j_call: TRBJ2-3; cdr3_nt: TGCGCCAGCAGCCGGGAGGACTTAGATACGCAGTATTTT; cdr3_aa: CASSREDLDTQYF
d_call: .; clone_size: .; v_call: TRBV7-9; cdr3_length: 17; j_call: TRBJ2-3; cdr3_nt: TGTGCCAGCAGCCCAACCCCCATAGCGCTCAGCACAGATACGCAGTATTTT; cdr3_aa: CASSPTPIALSTDTQYF
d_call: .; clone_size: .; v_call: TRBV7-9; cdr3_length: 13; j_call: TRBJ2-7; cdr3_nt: TGTGCCAGCAGCACCGGACAGTCCTACGAGCAGTACTTC; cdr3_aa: CASSTGQSYEQYF
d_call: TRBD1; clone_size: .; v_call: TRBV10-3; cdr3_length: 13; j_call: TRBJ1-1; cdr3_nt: TGTGCCATGGGAGGGACAGGTTTCGGTGAAGCTTTCTTT; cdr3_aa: CAMGGTGFGEAFF
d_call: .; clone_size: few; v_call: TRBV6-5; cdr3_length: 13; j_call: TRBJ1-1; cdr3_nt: TGTGCCAGCAGTCATCCACAGGGAGCAGGAGCTTTCTTT; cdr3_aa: CASSHPQGAGAFF
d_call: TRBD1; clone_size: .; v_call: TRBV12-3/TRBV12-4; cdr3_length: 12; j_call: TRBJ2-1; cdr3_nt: TGTGCCAGCAGGGACAGGGGCAATGAGCAGTTCTTC; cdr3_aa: CASRDRGNEQFF
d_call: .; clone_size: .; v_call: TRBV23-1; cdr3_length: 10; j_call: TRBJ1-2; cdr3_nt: TGCGCCAGCAGGGCATATGGCTACACCTTC; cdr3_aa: CASRAYGYTF
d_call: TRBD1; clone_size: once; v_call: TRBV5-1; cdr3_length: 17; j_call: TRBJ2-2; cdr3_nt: TGCGCCAGCAGCTTGGTAGGGACAGGAGCGAACACCGGGGAGCTGTTTTTT; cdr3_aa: CASSLVGTGANTGELFF
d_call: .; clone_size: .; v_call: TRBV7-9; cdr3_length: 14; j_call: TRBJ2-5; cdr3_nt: TGTGCCAGCAGTCACGGACTCAACCAAGAGACCCAGTACTTC; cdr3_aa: CASSHGLNQETQYF
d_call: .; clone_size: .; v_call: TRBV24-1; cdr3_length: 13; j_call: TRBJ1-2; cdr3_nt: TGTGCCACCAGTGATGGGGGCTCCTATGGCTACACCTTC; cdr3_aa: CATSDGGSYGYTF
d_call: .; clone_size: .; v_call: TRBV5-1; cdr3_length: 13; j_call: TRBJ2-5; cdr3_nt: TGCGCCAGCAGCTCTGGGAGCCAAGAGACCCAGTACTTC; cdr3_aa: CASSSGSQETQYF
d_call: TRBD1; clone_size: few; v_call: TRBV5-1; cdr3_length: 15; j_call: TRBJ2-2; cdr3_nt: TGCGCCAGCAGCCCAACTACAGGGGCCCCCGGGGAGCTGTTTTTT; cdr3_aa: CASSPTTGAPGELFF
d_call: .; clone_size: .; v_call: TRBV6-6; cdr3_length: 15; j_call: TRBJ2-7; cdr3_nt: TGTGCCAGCAGTTACCGCGGGGACGGAACCTACGAGCAGTACTTC; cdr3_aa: CASSYRGDGTYEQYF
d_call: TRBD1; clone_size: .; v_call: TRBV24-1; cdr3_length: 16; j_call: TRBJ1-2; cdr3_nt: TGTGCCACCAGTGACCCCGCGGGACAGGGGGACTATGGCTACACCTTC; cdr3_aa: CATSDPAGQGDYGYTF